A single sample gave rise to the 24 T cell receptor beta chains below, sequenced in a study of liver allograft versus peripheral blood T cells. Study in general: A comparison was made between T cell receptor repertoires in transplanted livers and those in recipients' peripheral blood.

TCRdb independently ran MiXCR on the reads; one entry per CDR3 protein. The sample lists about 14,000 distinct CDR3 sequences, approximately 22% occurring once. The receptors derive from a human patient who had a liver transplant. Some T cells may arise from the graft donor.

The chain is built from TRBV11-1 and TRBJ1-4, with 7 bases matching TRBD1. Germline V CDR1 and CDR2: SGHAT, FQDESV (reference sequence). The CDR3 covers 17 residues. V shed 5 bases and J 0 bases; nucleotides not matched to a gene: 9. Here the CDR3 DNA reads TGTGCCAGCAGCCGGGGACAGCCTTCCGCAACTAATGAAAAACTGTTTTTT. This sequence encodes CASSRGQPSATNEKLFF.

This chain joins TRBV20-1 and TRBJ2-2; D gene unclear. The germline V and J ends were trimmed by 1 base and 2 bases, with 5 bases remaining between them. There are 13 residues in the CDR3. CDR1 DFQATT and CDR2 SNEGSKA come from the germline V gene (reference sequence). CDR3 coding DNA: TGCAGTGCTAGAGCTCCAAACACCGGGGAGCTGTTTTTT. This gives the protein CSARAPNTGELFF.

In this sample, this clonotype is medium-sized. The chain joins TRBV10-3 to TRBJ1-4; D call uncertain. The CDR3 has 13 residues. Germline assignment: CDR1 ENHRY and CDR2 SYGVKD. V shed 8 bases and J shed 4 bases, with 11 bases lying between them. The CDR3 nucleotides read TGTGCCATCGCCGAGGCAGTTAATGAAAAACTGTTTTTT. Its translation: CAIAEAVNEKLFF.

The CDR3 DNA sequence: TGTGCCAGTAGCGACAGGACAACCCAAGAGACCCAGTACTTC. Translated: CASSDRTTQETQYF. The V and J genes are TRBV19 and TRBJ2-5, with a tentative D call TRBD1 (6 bases). CDR3 length equals 14 residues. Germline CDR1 and CDR2: LNHDA and SQIVND (reference sequence). Between the trimmed V and J ends, which lost 6 bases and 1 base, there was a span of 12 bases.

This chain's CDR3 is CASSPGQRYGYTF. The CDR3 nucleotides are TGTGCCAGCAGCCCGGGCCAGAGATATGGCTACACCTTC. The rearrangement joins TRBV7-9 to TRBJ1-2; D unresolved. The CDR3 has 13 residues. Trimming took 5 bases from V and 5 from J, leaving 12 bases between them. Germline values: CDR1 SEHNR, CDR2 FQNEAQ (reference sequence). The full variable domain, its missing parts supplied by reference TRBV7-9 and TRBJ1-2, is DTGVSQNPRHKITKRGQNVTFRCDPISEHNRLYWYRQTLGQGPEFLTYFQNEAQLEKSRLLSDRFSAERPKGSFSTLEIQRTEQGDSAMYLCASSPGQRYGYTFGSGTRLTVV.

Points on this clonotype: This may be a read error: a much more frequent sequence differs by one nucleotide. The chain joins TRBV6-2 or TRBV6-3 to TRBJ1-5; D uncertain. This CDR3 spans 16 amino acids. Looked up from germline, CDR1 is MNHEY and CDR2 is SVGEGT. The germline V and J ends were trimmed by 3 bases and 2 bases, with 14 bases remaining between them. This chain's CDR3 is CASSYRAGIGNQPQHF. In DNA, the CDR3 is TGTGCCAGCAGTTATCGTGCCGGGATCGGCAATCAGCCCCAGCATTTT.

This clonotype was seen a handful of times. The J gene is TRBJ2-1, the V gene TRBV19; TRBD2 matches 10 bases. Germline assignment: CDR1 LNHDA and CDR2 SQIVND (reference sequence). This CDR3 is 15 amino acids long. Trimming took 7 bases from V and 6 from J; bases not matched to a gene: 9. The DNA for the CDR3 is TGTGCCAGTACCCAGCGGGGGGGATTTTTCAATGAGCAGTTCTTC. This translates into CASTQRGGFFNEQFF.

The J gene is TRBJ2-7, the V gene TRBV20-1; 8 bases align to TRBD1. Germline values: CDR1 DFQATT, CDR2 SNEGSKA (reference sequence). J was trimmed by 3 bases and V by 1 base; bases with no gene match: 5. There are 14 residues in the CDR3. CDR3 amino acids: CSARGDRKNYEQYF. The CDR3, as DNA: TGCAGTGCTAGAGGGGACAGGAAAAACTACGAGCAGTACTTC.

This clonotype counts as medium-sized (0.01 to 0.1%). This rearrangement joins TRBV19 to TRBJ2-2; weak D call: TRBD1 (6 bases). V lost 4 bases and J 5 bases, leaving 14 bases between the germline ends. The CDR3 has 15 residues. Germline values: CDR1 LNHDA, CDR2 SQIVND (reference sequence). CDR3 region: CASSRPRQGTGELFF. Here the CDR3 DNA reads TGTGCCAGTAGTAGGCCCCGGCAGGGGACCGGGGAGCTGTTTTTT.

This clonotype came up many times. This chain links TRBV18 with TRBJ1-5; 9 nucleotides align to TRBD1. Germline V gene data show CDR1 as KGHSH and CDR2 as LQKENI. Trimming cost V 3 bases and J 7 bases; bases outside gene matches: 4. This CDR3 contains 14 residues. As DNA, the CDR3 is TGTGCCAGCTCACCCCGGACAGGGGACCAGCCCCAGCATTTT. This sequence encodes CASSPRTGDQPQHF.

This chain connects TRBV6-1 to TRBJ1-1, with D perhaps matching TRBD1 (6 bases). The germline gives CDR1 MNHNS, CDR2 SASEGT. V was clipped by 4 bases and J by 7 bases, with 19 bases between them. The CDR3 is 15 residues long. The CDR3 DNA follows: TGTGCCAGCAGTGGGTGGACAGTCAAGGGGCTTGAAGCTTTCTTT. Its translation: CASSGWTVKGLEAFF.

This clonotype came up a few times. The rearrangement uses TRBV11-2 and TRBJ2-7; 9 bases are shared with TRBD1. V gave up 4 bases and J gave up 6 bases; unmatched junction bases: 7. CDR3 length: 14 residues. Per the germline V gene, CDR1 is SGHAT and CDR2 is FQNNGV. This CDR3 reads CASSSRTGEGEQYF. The CDR3, as DNA: TGTGCCAGCAGCTCCCGGACAGGGGAAGGCGAGCAGTACTTC.

A note on this clonotype: A much more abundant neighbour one base away suggests this may be a read error. The J gene is TRBJ1-1, the V gene TRBV6-5; D unresolved. CDR1 is MNHEY, CDR2 SVGAGI, per germline. Trimming shortened V by 4 bases and J by 1 base, and 7 bases separated the two germline ends. CDR3 size: 13 residues. CDR3 DNA: TGTGCCAGCAGTTTCTGGGAGAACACTGAAGCTTTCTTT. Translation: CASSFWENTEAFF.

By proportion, this clonotype is medium-sized. This chain connects TRBV16 to TRBJ1-1; unclear D gene. The CDR3 has 13 amino acids. Trimming cost V 0 bases and J 5 bases, with 7 bases left between them. Germline CDR1 and CDR2: KGHSY and FQNENV. The CDR3 DNA is TGTGCCAGCAGCCAATCAGGAGCGACTGAAGCTTTCTTT. Translated: CASSQSGATEAFF.

This clonotype was picked up many times. The rearrangement uses TRBV29-1 and TRBJ1-5; D uncertain. CDR3 size: 15 residues. CDR1 is SQVTM and CDR2 is ANQGSEA in the germline V gene. Between the trimmed V and J ends, which lost 7 bases and 2 bases, there was a span of 18 bases. The DNA for the CDR3 is TGCAGCGCCGCGGACGGCGTTTTGGGCAATCAGCCCCAGCATTTT. It yields the protein CSAADGVLGNQPQHF.

This clonotype is labeled as medium-sized. The V and J genes are TRBV7-2 and TRBJ1-1; TRBD1 matches 7 bases. Looked up from germline, CDR1 is SGHTA and CDR2 is FQGNSA. V dropped 3 bases and J dropped 0; count of bases not matched to a gene: 4. The CDR3 is made up of 15 amino acids. CDR3 nucleotide sequence: TGTGCCAGCAGCTTTCAGGGGGACTTGAACACTGAAGCTTTCTTT. Protein: CASSFQGDLNTEAFF.

This clonotype is judged medium-sized. The J gene is TRBJ1-6, the V gene TRBV5-6; D is ambiguous. V was shortened by 4 bases and J by 0 bases, with 11 bases between the two germline ends. The CDR3 has 16 residues. From germline, CDR1 is SGHDT and CDR2 YYEEEE. DNA of the CDR3: TGTGCCAGCAGCCGGTGGAGTAGCTCCTATAATTCACCCCTCCACTTT. It encodes CASSRWSSSYNSPLHF. The whole variable domain, filled in from reference TRBV5-6 and TRBJ1-6, reads DAGVTQSPTHLIKTRGQQVTLRCSPKSGHDTVSWYQQALGQGPQFIFQYYEEEERQRGNFPDRFSGHQFPNYSSELNVNALLLGDSALYLCASSRWSSSYNSPLHFGNGTRLTVT.

This clonotype is judged medium-sized. This chain uses TRBV28 with TRBJ1-2, with D unresolved. Per the germline V gene, CDR1 is MDHEN and CDR2 is SYDVKM. This CDR3 spans 14 amino acids. V lost 4 bases and J lost 6, with 15 bases in between. The CDR3 DNA sequence: TGTGCCAGCAGTTCCCCTGTCGTTCGGAATGGCTACACCTTC. It specifies CASSSPVVRNGYTF.

By its share, this clonotype is medium-sized. The chain has TRBV6-5 and TRBJ1-4; D is uncertain. CDR3 length equals 14 residues. V lost 6 bases to trimming and J lost 6 bases, with 14 bases between them. CDR1 is MNHEY, CDR2 SVGAGI, per germline. Here the CDR3 reads CASRLMDAHEKLFF. CDR3 bases: TGTGCCAGCAGACTTATGGACGCCCATGAAAAACTGTTTTTT.

The chain has TRBV7-9 and TRBJ2-2; TRBD2 is a possible D gene (6 bases). Germline V gene lookup returns CDR1 SEHNR and CDR2 FQNEAQ (reference sequence). The CDR3 runs 15 residues. The V end lost 0 bases, the J end lost 4 bases, and 9 bases lay between the germline ends. The DNA for the CDR3 is TGTGCCAGCAGCTTAGCTAGCGGCTTCACCGGGGAGCTGTTTTTT. It translates to CASSLASGFTGELFF.

In its sample, this clonotype was seen a few times. The chain combines TRBV30 with TRBJ1-3; D not certain. With 0 bases removed from V and 0 bases from J, the gap between germline ends came to 3 bases. Germline-derived CDR1 and CDR2 are GTSNPN and SVGIG (reference sequence). The CDR3 is 13 residues long. For the CDR3, the DNA is TGTGCCTGGAGTGTCCTCTCTGGAAACACCATATATTTT. Its protein is CAWSVLSGNTIYF.

This clonotype was picked up many times. This sequence joins TRBV19 and TRBJ1-6; tentative D call: TRBD1 (6 bases). Germline CDR1 reads LNHDA; CDR2 reads SQIVND (reference sequence). V was shortened by 2 bases and J by 4 bases, with 12 bases between the two germline ends. CDR3 length equals 16 residues. The CDR3: CASSISSGDYNSPLHF. In nucleotides, the CDR3 is TGTGCCAGTAGTATATCGTCAGGGGATTATAATTCACCCCTCCACTTT.

This clonotype was seen a few times. The chain is built from TRBV20-1 and TRBJ1-5; TRBD1 matches 7 bases. The CDR3 contains 15 residues. Germline CDR1 and CDR2: DFQATT and SNEGSKA (reference sequence). Germline trimming cut 3 bases from V and 7 bases from J; bases unmatched to any gene: 12. This chain's CDR3 is CSASKWSGGNQPQHF. Written as DNA, the CDR3 is TGCAGTGCTAGTAAATGGTCAGGGGGTAACCAGCCCCAGCATTTT.

This clonotype was seen more than once but under ten times. The rearrangement uses TRBV28 and TRBJ1-1; weak D call: TRBD1 (6 bases). CDR1 is MDHEN, CDR2 SYDVKM, per germline. This CDR3 comprises 15 residues. The germline V and J ends were trimmed by 6 bases and 0 bases, with 14 bases remaining between them. The chain's CDR3 is CASSPWGLMNTEAFF. CDR3 coding DNA: TGTGCCAGCAGCCCCTGGGGGCTAATGAACACTGAAGCTTTCTTT.